The 3 T cell receptor beta chains reported below all come from one sample, sequenced in a study of T cells in Graves' hyperthyroidism and ophthalmopathy. The TCR beta CDR3 regions underwent amplification using RNA transcripts as the source. The HTBI primer set drove a first-round RT-PCR of the TCR CDR3. One entry per CDR3 protein results from TCRdb running MiXCR on the multiplex PCR reads. The table lists approximately 570,000 distinct CDR3 sequences, just under 20% of them singletons. The sample comprised blood. These receptors were collected from a man between 35 and 55 years old with Graves' ophthalmopathy.

The table lists this clonotype with a few counts. The chain combines TRBV5-1 with TRBJ2-7; the match to TRBD1 covers 10 bases. The V gene end was trimmed by 4 bases and the J gene end by 3 bases; junction bases not matched to a gene: 1. Looked up from germline, CDR1 is SGHRS and CDR2 is YFSETQ. The CDR3 has 13 residues. CDR3 amino acids: CASSGTGVYEQYF. As DNA, the CDR3 is TGCGCCAGCAGCGGGACAGGGGTCTACGAGCAGTACTTC.

This clonotype has a count of ten or more. The V and J genes are TRBV27 and TRBJ2-3; TRBD2 aligns across 9 bases. Germline V gene lookup returns CDR1 MNHEY and CDR2 SMNVEV (reference sequence). V shed 4 bases, J shed 1 base, and the junction held 6 bases outside the gene matches. The CDR3 loop spans 16 amino acids. The CDR3 sequence is CASSSSGRSRTDTQYF. The CDR3 DNA sequence: TGTGCCAGCAGTTCCAGCGGGAGGTCCCGCACAGATACGCAGTATTTT.

This clonotype was seen a single time. This chain joins TRBV5-4 and TRBJ2-5, with 7 bases aligning to TRBD1. Germline-derived CDR1 and CDR2 are SGHNT and YYREEE (reference sequence). Losses at the gene ends were 4 bases for V and 7 bases for J; bases not matched to a gene: 13. The CDR3 runs to 15 residues. CDR3 DNA: TGTGCCAGCAGCATCGAACAGGGGATCTTCGGGACCCAGTACTTC. It is translated as CASSIEQGIFGTQYF.